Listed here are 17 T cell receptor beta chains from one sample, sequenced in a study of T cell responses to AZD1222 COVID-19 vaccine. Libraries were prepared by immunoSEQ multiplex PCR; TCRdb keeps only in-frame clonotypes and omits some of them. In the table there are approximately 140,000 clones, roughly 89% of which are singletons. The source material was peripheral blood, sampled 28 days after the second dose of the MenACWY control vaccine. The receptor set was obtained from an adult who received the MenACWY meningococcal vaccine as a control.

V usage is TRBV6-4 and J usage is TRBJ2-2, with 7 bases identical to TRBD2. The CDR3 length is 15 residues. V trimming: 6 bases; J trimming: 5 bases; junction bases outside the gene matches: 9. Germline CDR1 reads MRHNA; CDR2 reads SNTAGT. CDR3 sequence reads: CASRRLAEFTGELFF. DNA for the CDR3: TGTGCCAGCAGACGTCTAGCGGAGTTTACCGGGGAGCTGTTTTTT.

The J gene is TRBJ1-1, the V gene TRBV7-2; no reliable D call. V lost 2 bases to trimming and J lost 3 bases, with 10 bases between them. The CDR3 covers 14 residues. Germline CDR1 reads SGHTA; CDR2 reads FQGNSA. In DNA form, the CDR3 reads TGTGCCAGCAGCTTAAGGTCTAGAGACACTGAAGCTTTCTTT. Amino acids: CASSLRSRDTEAFF. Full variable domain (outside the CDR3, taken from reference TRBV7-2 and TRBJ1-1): GAGVSQSPSNKVTEKGKDVELRCDPISGHTALYWYRQSLGQGLEFLIYFQGNSAPDKSGLPSDRFSAERTGGSVSTLTIQRTQQEDSAVYLCASSLRSRDTEAFFGQGTRLTVV.

CDR3 nucleotides: TGTGCCAGCTCCCTCCAAGGTGTGATTTCTGGGGCCAACGTCCTGACTTTC. Its protein product is CASSLQGVISGANVLTF. This chain joins TRBV18 and TRBJ2-6, with D uncertain. This CDR3 is built from 17 residues. V dropped 6 bases and J dropped 1 base, with 16 bases sitting between them. CDR1 and CDR2 (germline): KGHSH, LQKENI.

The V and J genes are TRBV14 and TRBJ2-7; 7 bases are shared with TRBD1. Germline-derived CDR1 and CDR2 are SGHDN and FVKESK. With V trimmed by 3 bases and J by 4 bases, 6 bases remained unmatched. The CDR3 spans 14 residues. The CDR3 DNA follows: TGTGCCAGCAGCCATACAGGGGCTTCTTACGAGCAGTACTTC. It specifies CASSHTGASYEQYF.

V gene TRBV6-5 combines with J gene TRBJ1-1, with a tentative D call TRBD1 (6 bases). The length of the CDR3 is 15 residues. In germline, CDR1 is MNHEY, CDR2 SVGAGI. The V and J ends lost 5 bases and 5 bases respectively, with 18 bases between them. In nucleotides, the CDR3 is TGTGCCAGCAGTCCTACGGGACATCGGAGTACTGAAGCTTTCTTT. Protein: CASSPTGHRSTEAFF.

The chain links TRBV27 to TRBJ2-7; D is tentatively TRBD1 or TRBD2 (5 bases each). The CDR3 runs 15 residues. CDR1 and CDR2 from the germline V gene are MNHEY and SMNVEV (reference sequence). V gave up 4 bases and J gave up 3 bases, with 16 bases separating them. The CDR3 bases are TGTGCCAGCAGTTCCGTCGAGGCAGGGAGCTACGAGCAGTACTTC. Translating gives CASSSVEAGSYEQYF.

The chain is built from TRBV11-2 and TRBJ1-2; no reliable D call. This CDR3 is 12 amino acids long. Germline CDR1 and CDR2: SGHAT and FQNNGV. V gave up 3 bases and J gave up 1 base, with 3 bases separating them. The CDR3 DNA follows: TGTGCCAGCAGCTTGGATAACTATGGCTACACCTTC. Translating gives CASSLDNYGYTF.

The CDR3 sequence is CASSLRGAEAFF. The CDR3 nucleotides read TGTGCCAGCAGTTTACGGGGGGCTGAAGCTTTCTTT. This chain links TRBV12-3 or TRBV12-4 with TRBJ1-1; possible D gene TRBD1, 5 bases. V was clipped by 2 bases and J by 6 bases, with 7 bases between them. The CDR3 extends over 12 amino acids.

The CDR3 sequence: CASSQVGGALYNEQFF. CDR3 coding DNA: TGTGCCAGCAGCCAAGTGGGCGGGGCCCTCTACAATGAGCAGTTCTTC. The chain recombines TRBV3-1 (or the pseudogene TRBV3-2) with TRBJ2-1; the D gene is possibly TRBD2 (6 bases). Trimming shortened V by 1 base and J by 3 bases, and 13 bases separated the two germline ends. In germline, CDR1 is LGHDT, CDR2 YNNKEL (reference sequence). CDR3 length: 16 residues.

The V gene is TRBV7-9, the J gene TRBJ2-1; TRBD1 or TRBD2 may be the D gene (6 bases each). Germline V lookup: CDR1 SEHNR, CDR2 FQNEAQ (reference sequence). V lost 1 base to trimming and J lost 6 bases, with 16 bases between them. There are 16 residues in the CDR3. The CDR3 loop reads CASSLVGGRQRNEQFF. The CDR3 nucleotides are TGTGCCAGCAGCTTAGTGGGGGGCAGACAGCGCAATGAGCAGTTCTTC.

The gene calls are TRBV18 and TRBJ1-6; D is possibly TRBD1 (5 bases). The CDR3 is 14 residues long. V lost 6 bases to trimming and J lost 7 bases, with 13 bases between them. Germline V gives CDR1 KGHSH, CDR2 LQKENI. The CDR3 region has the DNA TGTGCCAGCTCTGAAGGGACTCCAAATTCACCCCTCCACTTT. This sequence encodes CASSEGTPNSPLHF.

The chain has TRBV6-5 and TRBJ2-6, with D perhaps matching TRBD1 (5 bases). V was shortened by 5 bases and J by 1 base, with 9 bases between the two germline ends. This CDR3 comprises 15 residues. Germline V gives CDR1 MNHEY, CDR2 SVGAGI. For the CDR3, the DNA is TGTGCCAGCAGTCAGACAGAGTCTGGGGCCAACGTCCTGACTTTC. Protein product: CASSQTESGANVLTF.

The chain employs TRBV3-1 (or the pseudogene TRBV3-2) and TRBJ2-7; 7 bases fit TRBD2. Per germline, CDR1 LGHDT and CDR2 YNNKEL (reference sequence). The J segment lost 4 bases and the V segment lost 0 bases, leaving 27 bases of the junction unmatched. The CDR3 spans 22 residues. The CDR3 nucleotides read TGTGCCAGCAGCCAAGAATTTTTGCGTCCGGCGGGGGACTCCCCTCCAGGGTACGAGCAGTACTTC. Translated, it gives CASSQEFLRPAGDSPPGYEQYF.

The CDR3 spells CASSAAGTSGYEQYF. In DNA, the CDR3 is TGTGCCAGCAGCGCGGCCGGGACTAGCGGTTACGAGCAGTACTTC. V and J are TRBV9 and TRBJ2-7; 11 bases line up with TRBD2. The CDR3 has 15 residues. Germline values: CDR1 SGDLS, CDR2 YYNGEE. Germline trimming cut 3 bases from V and 4 bases from J; bases unmatched to any gene: 6. The complete variable domain, with remaining parts taken from reference TRBV9 and TRBJ2-7, reads DSGVTQTPKHLITATGQRVTLRCSPRSGDLSVYWYQQSLDQGLQFLIQYYNGEERAKGNILERFSAQQFPDLHSELNLSSLELGDSALYFCASSAAGTSGYEQYFGPGTRLTVT.

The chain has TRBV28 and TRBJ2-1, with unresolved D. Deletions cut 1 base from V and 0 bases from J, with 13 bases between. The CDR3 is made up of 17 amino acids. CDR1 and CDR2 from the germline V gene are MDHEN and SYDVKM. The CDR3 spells CASSLSASRSSYNEQFF. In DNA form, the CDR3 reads TGTGCCAGCAGTTTATCGGCCAGCCGGAGCTCCTACAATGAGCAGTTCTTC.

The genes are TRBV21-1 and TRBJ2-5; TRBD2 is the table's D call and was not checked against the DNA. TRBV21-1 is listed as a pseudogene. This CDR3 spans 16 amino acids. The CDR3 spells CASSKTSGRPGETQYF. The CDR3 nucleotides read TGTGCCAGCAGCAAGACTAGCGGGAGGCCGGGTGAGACCCAGTACTTC.

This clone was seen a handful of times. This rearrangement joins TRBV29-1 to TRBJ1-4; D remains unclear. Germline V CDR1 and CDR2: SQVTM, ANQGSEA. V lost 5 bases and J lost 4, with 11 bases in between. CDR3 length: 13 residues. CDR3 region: CSVSQTLNEKLFF. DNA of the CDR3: TGCAGCGTTTCTCAGACCCTTAATGAAAAACTGTTTTTT.